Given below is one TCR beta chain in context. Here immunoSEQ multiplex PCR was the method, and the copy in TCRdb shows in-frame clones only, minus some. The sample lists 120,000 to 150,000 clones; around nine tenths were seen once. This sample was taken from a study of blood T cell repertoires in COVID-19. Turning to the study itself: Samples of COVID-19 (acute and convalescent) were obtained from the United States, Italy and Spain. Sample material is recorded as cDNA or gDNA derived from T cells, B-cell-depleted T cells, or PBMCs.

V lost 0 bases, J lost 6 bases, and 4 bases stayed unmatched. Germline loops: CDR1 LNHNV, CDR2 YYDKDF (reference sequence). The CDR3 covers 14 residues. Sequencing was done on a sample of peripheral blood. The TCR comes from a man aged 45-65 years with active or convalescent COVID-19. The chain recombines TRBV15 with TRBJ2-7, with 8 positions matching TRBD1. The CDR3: CATSRDAGGGEQYF. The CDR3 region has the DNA TGTGCCACCAGCAGAGATGCAGGGGGCGGCGAGCAGTACTTC.